Detailed here is one TCR beta chain. The CDR3 is 18 residues long. Trimming took 1 base from V and 0 from J; bases not matched to a gene: 12. Germline lookup yields CDR1 DFQATT and CDR2 SNEGSKA (reference sequence). A J-beta primer mix and a sample-barcoded 5' primer were used in a second PCR of roughly 7 to 12 cycles. TCRdb processed the 5' RACE reads anew with MiXCR; each CDR3 protein has one entry. This table has 1.5 million or so distinct CDR3 sequences, 42% appearing once. The data derive from a study of blood T cells in healthy people across ages. V usage is TRBV20-1 and J usage is TRBJ1-5, with 7 positions matching TRBD1. Sample: blood. The sequence was obtained from a woman between 18 and 29 years old in good health. The CDR3 DNA reads as TGCAGTGCTAGAGCCTCGACCGGACAGGCCCCTAGCAATCAGCCCCAGCATTTT. As protein: CSARASTGQAPSNQPQHF.